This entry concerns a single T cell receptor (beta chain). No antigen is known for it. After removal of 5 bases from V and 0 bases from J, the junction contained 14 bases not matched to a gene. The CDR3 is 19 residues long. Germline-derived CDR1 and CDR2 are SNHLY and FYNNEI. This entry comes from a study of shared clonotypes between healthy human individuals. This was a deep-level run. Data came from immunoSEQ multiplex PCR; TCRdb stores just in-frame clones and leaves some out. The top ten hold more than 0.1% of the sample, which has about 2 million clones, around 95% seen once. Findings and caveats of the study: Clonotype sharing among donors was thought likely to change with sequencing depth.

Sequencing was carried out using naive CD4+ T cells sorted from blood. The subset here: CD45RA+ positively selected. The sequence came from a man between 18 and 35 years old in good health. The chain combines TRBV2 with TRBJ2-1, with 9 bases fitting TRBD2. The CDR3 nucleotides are TGTGCCAGCAGTCCCACTCGCGGACGACTAGCGGCCTCCTACAATGAGCAGTTCTTC. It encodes CASSPTRGRLAASYNEQFF.